The following is a T cell receptor beta chain sequence with its context. Its cognate antigen is unknown. Naive-designated CD8 cells lacked CD45RO, were positively enriched for CCR7, and omitted terminally differentiated effector memory CD45RA+ cells. This sample is drawn from a study of shared clonotypes between healthy human individuals. Study-wide findings and caveats: Four donors showed sharing of approximately 5% of naive CD4 clonotypes.

The assay was run at deep level. The protocol was immunoSEQ multiplex PCR, while the TCRdb copy is restricted to in-frame clones and leaves out a portion. Of over 2,000,000 clones in the sample, 93% were seen once. Sequenced: naive CD8+ T cells from PBMCs. The receptor was isolated from a man aged 18 to 29 in good health. Some clones in this sample may be carry-over from other donors' samples.

CDR3 DNA sequence: TGTGCCAGCAGCGTACGCTCTTTCACTGAAGCTTTCTTT. Encoded protein: CASSVRSFTEAFF. This rearrangement joins TRBV9 to TRBJ1-1, with D uncertain. This CDR3 is 13 amino acids long. Trimming pared 1 base from V and 4 bases from J, leaving 8 bases between. The V gene's germline CDR1 is SGDLS and CDR2 YYNGEE.